The 31 T cell receptor beta chains below were found in one sample sequenced in a study of blood T cell repertoires in COVID-19. Profiled with immunoSEQ multiplex PCR; TCRdb holds only in-frame clones, not every one. The data contain about 17,000 clones, around 87% of them singletons. Sequencing was done on a sample of peripheral blood. The receptors were gathered from a middle-aged man with active COVID-19.

About this clone: A read error may account for a junction end that differs from germline. The V and J genes are TRBV15 and TRBJ2-7; 7 nucleotides agree with TRBD1. CDR3 length: 13 residues. The germline V gene has CDR1 LNHNV and CDR2 YYDKDF (reference sequence). CDR3 in DNA: TGTGCCACCAGCAGAGATGGTGAGACAGGGCTCCACTTC. Translating gives CATSRDGETGLHF.

The genes are TRBV7-9 and TRBJ2-1; TRBD1 is a possible D gene (6 bases). Germline CDR1 and CDR2: SEHNR and FQNEAQ (reference sequence). CDR3 length: 16 residues. Trimming removed 2 bases at V and 5 bases at J, with 16 bases between. The CDR3 DNA follows: TGTGCCAGCAGCTTAAACGGACAGAAGGCTAACAATGAGCAGTTCTTC. This codes for CASSLNGQKANNEQFF.

The rearrangement uses TRBV19 and TRBJ2-6; D remains ambiguous. Germline V lookup: CDR1 LNHDA, CDR2 SQIVND (reference sequence). Trimming stripped 4 bases from V and 0 bases from J, with 7 bases between. The CDR3 runs 15 residues. The CDR3 loop reads CASSTGGSGANVLTF. The CDR3 DNA is TGTGCCAGTAGTACCGGCGGCTCTGGGGCCAACGTCCTGACTTTC.

This chain joins TRBV5-4 and TRBJ2-5; weak D call: TRBD1 (6 bases). V lost 4 bases and J lost 3, with 13 bases in between. This CDR3 spans 14 amino acids. Germline V gene lookup returns CDR1 SGHNT and CDR2 YYREEE (reference sequence). The DNA of the CDR3 is TGTGCCAGCAGCCCGAGAGGGGGAGAAGAGACCCAGTACTTC. Protein: CASSPRGGEETQYF.

The V and J genes are TRBV5-1 and TRBJ1-1; D may be TRBD1 (6 bases). The germline CDR1 and CDR2 sequences are SGHRS and YFSETQ. CDR3 length equals 14 residues. V was cut by 2 bases and J by 4 bases, with 12 bases left in between. The CDR3 here is CASSLGGRGTEAFF. CDR3 sequence (DNA): TGCGCCAGCAGCTTAGGGGGACGAGGCACTGAAGCTTTCTTT.

The chain is built from TRBV3-1 (or the pseudogene TRBV3-2) and TRBJ2-7; TRBD2 aligns across 10 bases. CDR3 length equals 14 residues. The V segment lost 4 bases and the J segment 3 bases; nucleotides outside the gene matches: 3. The V gene's germline CDR1 is LGHDT and CDR2 YNNKEL (reference sequence). The CDR3 nucleotides read TGTGCCAGCAGCCTATCTAGCGGGAGCTACGAGCAGTACTTC. Its protein is CASSLSSGSYEQYF.

The V and J genes are TRBV7-9 and TRBJ2-2, with 10 bases fitting TRBD2. The junction had 13 bases not matched to a gene; V was cut back by 5 bases and J by 4 bases. Germline CDR1 SEHNR, CDR2 FQNEAQ (reference sequence). The CDR3 is 18 residues long. CDR3 protein: CASSAYGASGRFTGELFF. DNA of the CDR3: TGTGCCAGCAGCGCCTATGGAGCTAGCGGGAGATTCACCGGGGAGCTGTTTTTT.

The chain joins TRBV19 to TRBJ1-1; D is perhaps TRBD1 (5 bases). The ends were cut back, 6 bases at V and 5 bases at J, with 13 bases in the middle. CDR3 size: 13 residues. Germline values: CDR1 LNHDA, CDR2 SQIVND (reference sequence). The CDR3 coding sequence is TGTGCCAGTAGCCCAGGGCGTGGTACTGAAGCTTTCTTT. This encodes CASSPGRGTEAFF.

The gene calls are TRBV3-1 (or the pseudogene TRBV3-2) and TRBJ2-1; TRBD2 aligns across 15 bases. The length of the CDR3 is 17 residues. V was pared by 4 bases and J by 6 bases, with 7 bases of the junction left unmatched. CDR1 is LGHDT, CDR2 YNNKEL, per germline (reference sequence). The DNA for the CDR3 is TGTGCCAGCAGCCTGGGACTAGCGGGAGGCCCGGGCAATGAGCAGTTCTTC. Its protein product is CASSLGLAGGPGNEQFF.

The chain couples TRBV11-3 to TRBJ1-4, with D possibly TRBD1 on 5 matching bases. The V end was cut by 4 bases, the J end by 0 bases, with 12 bases between. Germline lookup yields CDR1 SGHNT and CDR2 YENEEA. The CDR3 loop spans 16 amino acids. The CDR3 nucleotides are TGTGCCAGCAGCTCTATAACAGGTGCAACTAATGAAAAACTGTTTTTT. Encoded protein: CASSSITGATNEKLFF.

The V gene is TRBV28, the J gene TRBJ2-7; a possible D gene is TRBD2 (5 bases). This CDR3 contains 14 residues. V dropped 5 bases and J dropped 2 bases, with 13 bases sitting between them. CDR1 is MDHEN, CDR2 SYDVKM, per germline. CDR3 loop: CASSGVAKPYEQYF. The CDR3 region has the DNA TGTGCCAGCAGTGGGGTAGCGAAACCCTACGAGCAGTACTTC.

The rearrangement uses TRBV24-1 and TRBJ2-3; 10 nucleotides agree with TRBD2. CDR1 is KGHDR and CDR2 is SFDVKD in the germline V gene. This CDR3 is built from 16 residues. Unmatched junction bases numbered 9, after V lost 3 bases and J lost 7 bases. The CDR3 here is CATSDPLAGVVNTQYF. The CDR3 nucleotides read TGTGCCACCAGTGATCCTCTAGCGGGAGTGGTGAATACGCAGTATTTT.

J is TRBJ2-5 and V is TRBV5-6; D is perhaps TRBD2 (6 bases). The length of the CDR3 is 14 residues. The germline CDR1 and CDR2 sequences are SGHDT and YYEEEE. V was cut by 2 bases and J by 5 bases, with 13 bases left in between. The DNA of the CDR3 is TGTGCCAGCAGCTTACGAGCGGGCAGTGAGACCCAGTACTTC. Its translation: CASSLRAGSETQYF.

V and J are TRBV24-1 and TRBJ1-2, with 8 bases that match TRBD1. Germline V CDR1 and CDR2: KGHDR, SFDVKD. V shed 6 bases, J shed 7 bases, and the junction held 9 bases outside the gene matches. The CDR3 extends over 14 amino acids. The CDR3 sequence is CATSNDRGVGGYTF. The CDR3 bases are TGTGCCACCAGTAATGACAGGGGTGTGGGTGGCTACACCTTC.

The gene calls are TRBV7-2 and TRBJ2-1; 15 bases fit TRBD2. V gave up 4 bases and J gave up 10 bases; unmatched junction bases: 5. The CDR3 spans 15 residues. The V gene's germline CDR1 is SGHTA and CDR2 FQGNSA. In DNA form, the CDR3 reads TGTGCCAGCAGCTCGGGACTAGCGGGGGGAACGGAGCAGTTCTTC. It encodes CASSSGLAGGTEQFF.

This clone was observed once. The J gene is TRBJ2-7, the V gene TRBV28; 7 bases line up with TRBD2. The CDR3 totals 13 residues. CDR1 and CDR2 from the germline V gene are MDHEN and SYDVKM. Trimming cost V 3 bases and J 4 bases; bases outside gene matches: 3. The CDR3 DNA reads as TGTGCCAGCAGTTTGGGGGGAGGGTACGAGCAGTACTTC. Translation: CASSLGGGYEQYF.

This rearrangement joins TRBV29-1 to TRBJ1-3; maybe TRBD1 (5 bases). Germline CDR1 and CDR2: SQVTM and ANQGSEA. The CDR3 is 13 amino acids. The germline V and J ends were trimmed by 3 bases and 4 bases, with 10 bases remaining between them. In DNA, the CDR3 is TGCAGCGTTGAGCAGGACATCGGAAACACCATATATTTT. Translation gives CSVEQDIGNTIYF.

This CDR3 is CASSPGGNQPQHF. For the CDR3, the DNA is TGTGCCAGCTCACCGGGGGGTAATCAGCCCCAGCATTTT. The chain has TRBV18 and TRBJ1-5; D is perhaps TRBD1 (5 bases). The CDR3 spans 13 residues. Germline CDR1 and CDR2: KGHSH and LQKENI. V was pared by 3 bases and J by 4 bases, with 7 bases between.

V is TRBV11-3 and J is TRBJ2-3; TRBD1 agrees at 8 bases. This CDR3 contains 15 residues. The trim removed 3 bases at V and 5 bases at J, leaving 7 bases unmatched. Germline V gene data show CDR1 as SGHNT and CDR2 as YENEEA. Here the CDR3 reads CASSFLRGQKDTQYF. The CDR3, as DNA: TGTGCCAGCAGCTTTCTCAGGGGGCAGAAAGATACGCAGTATTTT.

The chain carries TRBV3-1 (or the pseudogene TRBV3-2) and TRBJ1-2; possibly TRBD1 for D (6 bases). The germline V gene has CDR1 LGHDT and CDR2 YNNKEL (reference sequence). V shed 4 bases and J shed 6 bases, with 18 bases lying between them. The CDR3 loop spans 15 amino acids. The CDR3 spells CASSPYGGGRHGYTF. CDR3 DNA sequence: TGTGCCAGCAGCCCGTACGGGGGGGGCCGGCATGGCTACACCTTC.

The chain combines TRBV6-5 with TRBJ2-7; D gene uncertain. Germline-derived CDR1 and CDR2 are MNHEY and SVGAGI. V gave up 0 bases and J gave up 3 bases, with 6 bases separating them. The CDR3 extends over 13 amino acids. The CDR3 DNA reads TGTGCCAGCAGTTACTCGCACGGCTACGAGCAGTACTTC. This encodes CASSYSHGYEQYF.

The chain recombines TRBV3-1 (or the pseudogene TRBV3-2) with TRBJ1-2, with D possibly being TRBD1 (6 bases). Germline values: CDR1 LGHDT, CDR2 YNNKEL (reference sequence). The CDR3 totals 11 residues. V lost 2 bases and J 8 bases, leaving 6 bases between the germline ends. This chain's CDR3 is CASSQRGGYTF. Here the CDR3 DNA reads TGTGCCAGCAGCCAAAGGGGGGGCTACACCTTC.

The rearrangement uses TRBV15 and TRBJ1-3; TRBD1 agrees at 9 bases. J lost 8 bases, V lost 5 bases, and 10 bases had no gene match. This CDR3 spans 15 amino acids. The V gene's germline CDR1 is LNHNV and CDR2 YYDKDF (reference sequence). The DNA for the CDR3 is TGTGCCACCAGCGCGCACAGGGGGCGCGGGGACACCATATATTTT. Amino acids: CATSAHRGRGDTIYF.

CDR3 coding DNA: TGTGCCAGCAGTCGGTCAGGGGGACCCTACGAGCAGTACTTC. Protein product: CASSRSGGPYEQYF. The rearrangement links TRBV27 to TRBJ2-7; TRBD1 agrees at 7 bases. The germline CDR1 and CDR2 sequences are MNHEY and SMNVEV (reference sequence). V dropped 5 bases and J dropped 2; count of bases not matched to a gene: 6. This CDR3 has 14 residues.

The chain couples TRBV19 to TRBJ1-6; no reliable D call. V gave up 6 bases and J gave up 7 bases, with 13 bases separating them. CDR3 length: 14 residues. CDR1 and CDR2 (germline): LNHDA, SQIVND (reference sequence). The CDR3 coding sequence is TGTGCCAGTAGCCCGGACTTGTCGAATTCACCCCTCCACTTT. This codes for CASSPDLSNSPLHF.

The genes are TRBV11-3 and TRBJ2-1; D is uncertain. Trimming shortened V by 4 bases and J by 5 bases, and 9 bases separated the two germline ends. The CDR3 extends over 13 amino acids. CDR1 and CDR2 from the germline V gene are SGHNT and YENEEA. The CDR3 loop reads CASSSRPNNEQFF. CDR3 DNA sequence: TGTGCCAGCAGCTCCAGGCCCAACAATGAGCAGTTCTTC.

The gene calls are TRBV9 and TRBJ2-1; 13 bases line up with TRBD2. The V gene end was trimmed by 4 bases and the J gene end by 1 base; junction bases not matched to a gene: 14. Germline CDR1 reads SGDLS; CDR2 reads YYNGEE. The CDR3 loop spans 20 amino acids. The CDR3 reads CASSSDAPGLAGYSYNEQFF. CDR3 nucleotide sequence: TGTGCCAGCAGCTCGGACGCCCCGGGACTAGCGGGATATTCCTACAATGAGCAGTTCTTC. The full variable domain, with the rest looked up from reference TRBV9 and TRBJ2-1, is DSGVTQTPKHLITATGQRVTLRCSPRSGDLSVYWYQQSLDQGLQFLIQYYNGEERAKGNILERFSAQQFPDLHSELNLSSLELGDSALYFCASSSDAPGLAGYSYNEQFFGPGTRLTVL.

The rearrangement joins TRBV10-1 to TRBJ2-7; 14 bases map to TRBD2. J gave up 5 bases and V 6 bases, and 3 bases lay outside the gene matches. The CDR3 has 14 amino acids. The germline V gene has CDR1 WNHNN and CDR2 SYGVQD (reference sequence). CDR3 DNA: TGCGCCAGCAGCGGGACTAGCGGGAGTAACGAGCAGTACTTC. It is translated as CASSGTSGSNEQYF.

This chain connects TRBV18 to TRBJ1-2, with D maybe TRBD1 (5 bases). Per the germline V gene, CDR1 is KGHSH and CDR2 is LQKENI. The CDR3 is 15 amino acids. Trimming took off 2 bases at V and 2 bases at J, with 12 bases between the two ends. The CDR3 nucleotides read TGTGCCAGCTCACCATCCAGGGAAATGAACTATGGCTACACCTTC. Translating it yields CASSPSREMNYGYTF. The full variable domain, rest sourced from reference TRBV18 and TRBJ1-2, is NAGVMQNPRHLVRRRGQEARLRCSPMKGHSHVYWYRQLPEEGLKFMVYLQKENIIDESGMPKERFSAEFPKEGPSILRIQQVVRGDSAAYFCASSPSREMNYGYTFGSGTRLTVV.

V gene TRBV5-4 combines with J gene TRBJ2-1; D not resolved. Trimming removed 1 base at V and 0 bases at J, with 8 bases between. The length of the CDR3 is 15 residues. CDR1 SGHNT and CDR2 YYREEE come from the germline V gene (reference sequence). The CDR3 here is CASSLSRSSYNEQFF. The DNA for the CDR3 is TGTGCCAGCAGCTTGTCGCGAAGCTCCTACAATGAGCAGTTCTTC.

The rearrangement uses TRBV5-4 and TRBJ2-2; D may be TRBD2 (5 bases). CDR3 length equals 14 residues. Germline-derived CDR1 and CDR2 are SGHNT and YYREEE (reference sequence). With 4 bases removed from V and 4 bases from J, the gap between germline ends came to 11 bases. As DNA, the CDR3 is TGTGCCAGCAGCCGAGTGGAGGTCACCGGGGAGCTGTTTTTT. It translates to CASSRVEVTGELFF.